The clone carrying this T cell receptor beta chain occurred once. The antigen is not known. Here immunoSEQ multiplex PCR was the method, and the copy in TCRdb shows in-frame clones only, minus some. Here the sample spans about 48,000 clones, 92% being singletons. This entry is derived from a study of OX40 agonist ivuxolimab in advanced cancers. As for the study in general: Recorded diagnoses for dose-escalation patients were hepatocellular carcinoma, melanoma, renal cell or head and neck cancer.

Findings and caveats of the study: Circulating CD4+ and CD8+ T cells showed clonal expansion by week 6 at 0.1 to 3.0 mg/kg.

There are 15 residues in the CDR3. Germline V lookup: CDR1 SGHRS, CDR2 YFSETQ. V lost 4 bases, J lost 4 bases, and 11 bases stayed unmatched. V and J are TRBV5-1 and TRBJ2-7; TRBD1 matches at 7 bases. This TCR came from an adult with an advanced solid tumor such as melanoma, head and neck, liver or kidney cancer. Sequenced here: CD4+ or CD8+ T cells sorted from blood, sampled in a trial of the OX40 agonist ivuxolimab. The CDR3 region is CASSKTGTAAYEQYV. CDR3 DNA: TGCGCCAGCAGCAAGACCGGGACAGCAGCTTACGAGCAGTACGTC.